The rows below give T cell receptor beta chains drawn from one sample of a study of shared clonotypes between healthy human individuals. Method: immunoSEQ multiplex PCR; TCRdb's copy keeps in-frame clones and lacks some. Among about 490,000 clones listed, roughly 78% were seen once. Sequenced material: PBMCs. These TCRs come from a woman in her thirties or forties in good health. Some clones in this sample may be carry-over from other donors' samples. The CDR3 runs from the conserved cysteine through the conserved F or W. The D gene is left open where the match is weak. Not every row has a clone size; where given, it reads once, few, many or a size class.

v_call,clone_size,j_call,d_call,cdr3_aa,cdr3_nt
TRBV10-2,-,TRBJ1-1,-,CASRRGPEAEAFF,TGCGCCAGTCGGCGGGGGCCGGAGGCTGAAGCTTTCTTT
TRBV11-2,-,TRBJ2-7,TRBD1,CASSLGPTRGKGEQYF,TGTGCCAGCAGCTTAGGCCCTACCAGGGGGAAGGGCGAGCAGTACTTC
TRBV28,many,TRBJ1-1,-,CASTGGFEAFF,TGTGCCAGCACCGGGGGCTTTGAAGCTTTCTTT
TRBV18,once,TRBJ2-3,TRBD1,CASSPGQGSADTQYF,TGTGCCAGCTCACCGGGACAGGGGTCTGCAGATACGCAGTATTTT
TRBV10-1,-,TRBJ2-5,-,CASEPSGVPQETQYF,TGCGCCAGCGAACCCTCTGGGGTGCCGCAAGAGACCCAGTACTTC
TRBV5-8,many,TRBJ1-5,TRBD1,CASSLWTGDGSNQPQHF,TGTGCCAGCAGCTTGTGGACAGGGGATGGCAGCAATCAGCCCCAGCATTTT
TRBV27,-,TRBJ2-7,TRBD1,CASTPGTGAGEQYF,TGTGCCAGCACCCCCGGGACAGGGGCGGGGGAGCAGTACTTC
TRBV15,-,TRBJ2-1,TRBD2,CATSRARGLPAGGTNEQFF,TGTGCCACCAGCAGAGCTCGCGGTTTGCCAGCGGGAGGGACGAATGAGCAGTTCTTC
TRBV4-3,-,TRBJ2-7,TRBD2,CASSRGSSGSNFHEQYF,TGCGCCAGCAGCCGGGGCTCTAGCGGGAGCAATTTCCACGAGCAGTACTTC
TRBV7-8,once,TRBJ2-3,TRBD2,CASSLATSGTQYF,TGTGCCAGCAGCCTCGCGACTAGCGGTACGCAGTATTTT
TRBV10-2,-,TRBJ2-2,TRBD2,CASRTSGSGGELFF,TGCGCCAGTAGGACTAGCGGGAGTGGCGGGGAGCTGTTTTTT
TRBV11-3,-,TRBJ2-3,TRBD2,CASSLGASGSTDTQYF,TGTGCCAGCAGCTTAGGGGCTAGCGGCAGCACAGATACGCAGTATTTT
TRBV5-1,-,TRBJ2-2,TRBD2,CASTSGISATGELFF,TGCGCCAGTACTAGCGGGATCAGCGCCACCGGGGAGCTGTTTTTT
TRBV9,-,TRBJ1-1,-,CASSVDSHTEAFF,TGTGCCAGCAGCGTAGACAGTCACACTGAAGCTTTCTTT
TRBV7-9,-,TRBJ1-4,-,CASSLDRRGREKLFF,TGTGCCAGCAGCTTAGATCGGAGGGGTAGGGAAAAACTGTTTTTT